This T cell receptor beta chain was profiled in a study of shared clonotypes between healthy human individuals. This CDR3 contains 14 residues. CDR1 and CDR2 from the germline V gene are MGHRA and YSYEKL. J gave up 4 bases and V 3 bases, and 4 bases lay outside the gene matches. Broader study findings: In the sorted subsets, rarefaction showed sequencing was incomplete despite large depth.

Comment on this clone: The antigen is unknown. Within the sample, other DNA sequences also encode this same CDR3.

Clones were read by immunoSEQ multiplex PCR, and TCRdb kept only the in-frame ones, dropping some. The sample lists roughly 2.6 million clones, around 94% occurring once. The V and J genes are TRBV4-1 and TRBJ2-7; 9 positions match TRBD1. Sequencing was carried out using naive CD4+ T cells sorted from blood. Subset here: CD45RA+ positively selected. This clonotype was sampled from a young man in good health. CDR3 amino acids: CASSHPGQGYEQYF. CDR3 sequence (DNA): TGCGCCAGCAGCCACCCGGGACAGGGTTACGAGCAGTACTTC.